A selection of T cell receptor beta chains follows, all from one sample in a study of cytomegalovirus exposure and HLA in healthy donors. TCRdb's table, derived via immunoSEQ multiplex PCR, lists solely in-frame clones and lacks some. The sample lists some 83,000 clones; roughly 95% were seen once. The specimen was PBMCs. These receptors came from a young woman in good health and CMV-seropositive. CDR3s include the opening cysteine and the closing phenylalanine or tryptophan. D genes are given only for firm matches. A clone size is listed for some rows: how often the clone was seen (once, few, many), or a class if it is expanded.

-	TRBD1	TRBJ1-1	TRBV2	14	CASSVEGAITEAFF	TGTGCCAGCAGTGTAGAGGGGGCAATCACTGAAGCTTTCTTT
-	-	TRBJ1-2	TRBV6-4	13	CASSDSNSYGYTF	TGTGCCAGCAGTGACTCGAACAGCTATGGCTACACCTTC
-	-	TRBJ1-5	TRBV28	14	CASTLMTRNQPQHF	TGTGCCAGCACACTGATGACTCGTAATCAGCCCCAGCATTTT
once	-	TRBJ1-2	TRBV27	14	CASSPLGEIYGYTF	TGTGCCAGCAGTCCCCTTGGAGAGATCTATGGCTACACCTTC
-	-	TRBJ1-5	TRBV6-1	13	CASSPTADQPQHF	TGTGCCAGCAGCCCCACAGCCGATCAGCCCCAGCATTTT
-	TRBD1	TRBJ2-3	TRBV15	15	CATSADRGFTDTQYF	TGTGCCACCAGCGCGGACAGGGGGTTCACAGATACGCAGTATTTT
-	TRBD1	TRBJ1-4	TRBV28	15	CASSSTGGAEEKLFF	TGTGCCAGCAGTTCTACAGGGGGCGCGGAAGAAAAACTGTTTTTT
-	TRBD1	TRBJ1-6	TRBV2	15	CASNQGAINNSPLHF	TGTGCCAGCAACCAGGGGGCGATCAATAATTCACCCCTCCACTTT
-	-	TRBJ2-5	TRBV6-1	14	CASSLGGFEETQYF	TGTGCCAGCAGCTTGGGGGGTTTCGAAGAGACCCAGTACTTC
-	-	TRBJ2-3	TRBV7-6	16	CASSLTSGSLTDTQYF	TGTGCCAGCAGCTTAACCAGCGGGTCTCTAACAGATACGCAGTATTTT
-	-	TRBJ2-2	TRBV5-1	18	CASSLSRQHLSTPGELFF	TGCGCCAGCAGCTTGAGTAGACAGCATCTTTCTACCCCTGGGGAGCTGTTTTTT
-	TRBD1	TRBJ1-1	TRBV5-1	15	CASSRGQGNGSEAFF	TGCGCCAGCAGCCGAGGACAGGGCAACGGTTCTGAAGCTTTCTTT
once	-	TRBJ2-5	TRBV2	13	CASSERGQETQYF	TGTGCCAGCAGTGAGAGGGGGCAAGAGACCCAGTACTTC
-	-	TRBJ1-2	TRBV15	14	CATSREQGLGGYTF	TGTGCCACCAGCAGAGAGCAGGGCCTTGGGGGCTACACCTTC
-	TRBD1	TRBJ1-1	TRBV5-1	13	CASSLGDSPEAFF	TGCGCCAGCAGCTTGGGGGACAGCCCTGAAGCTTTCTTT
-	-	TRBJ2-7	TRBV7-2	17	CASSSPVIAGSFGEQYF	TGTGCCAGCAGCTCCCCTGTAATTGCGGGATCATTCGGTGAGCAGTACTTC